This TCR beta chain derives from a study of blood T cell repertoires in COVID-19. At the level of the study: The study drew acute and convalescent COVID-19 samples from the United States, Italy and Spain.

The V segment lost 0 bases and the J segment 5 bases; nucleotides outside the gene matches: 2. CDR1 is MNHEY and CDR2 is SVGAGI in the germline V gene. The CDR3 extends over 15 amino acids. Profiling relied on immunoSEQ multiplex PCR, and the TCRdb table lists in-frame clones only, not all of them. The table includes around 260,000 clones, around 87% detected once. The sample consisted of peripheral blood. The chain recombines TRBV6-5 with TRBJ2-7; TRBD1 aligns across 12 bases. This TCR was recovered from a man younger than 30 with active or convalescent COVID-19. CDR3 amino acids: CASSYSGQGADEQYF. The DNA for the CDR3 is TGTGCCAGCAGTTACTCGGGACAGGGGGCGGACGAGCAGTACTTC.